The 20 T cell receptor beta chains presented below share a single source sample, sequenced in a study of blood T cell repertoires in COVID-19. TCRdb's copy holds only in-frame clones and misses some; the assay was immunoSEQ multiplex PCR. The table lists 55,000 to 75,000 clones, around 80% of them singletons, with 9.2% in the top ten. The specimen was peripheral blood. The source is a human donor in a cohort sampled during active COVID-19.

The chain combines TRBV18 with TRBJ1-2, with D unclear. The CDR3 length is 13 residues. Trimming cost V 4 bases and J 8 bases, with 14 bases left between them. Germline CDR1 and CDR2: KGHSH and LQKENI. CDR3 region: CASSREAVYGYTF. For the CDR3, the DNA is TGTGCCAGCTCACGAGAGGCGGTTTACGGCTACACCTTC.

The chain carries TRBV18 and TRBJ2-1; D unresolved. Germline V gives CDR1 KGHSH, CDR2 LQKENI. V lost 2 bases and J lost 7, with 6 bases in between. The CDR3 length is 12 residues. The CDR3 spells CASSPAWNEQFF. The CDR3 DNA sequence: TGTGCCAGCTCACCAGCGTGGAATGAGCAGTTCTTC.

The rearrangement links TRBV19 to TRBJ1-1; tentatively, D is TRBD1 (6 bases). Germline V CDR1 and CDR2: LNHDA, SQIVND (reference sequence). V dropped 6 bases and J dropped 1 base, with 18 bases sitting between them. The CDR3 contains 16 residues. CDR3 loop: CASSPSGGRGNTEAFF. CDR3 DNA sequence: TGTGCCAGTAGCCCCAGCGGGGGGCGCGGGAACACTGAAGCTTTCTTT.

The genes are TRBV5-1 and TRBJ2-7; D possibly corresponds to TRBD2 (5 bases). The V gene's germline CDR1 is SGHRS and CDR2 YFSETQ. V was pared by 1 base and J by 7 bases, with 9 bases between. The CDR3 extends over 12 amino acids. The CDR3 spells CASSLPTGEQYF. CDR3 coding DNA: TGCGCCAGCAGCTTGCCCACGGGGGAGCAGTACTTC. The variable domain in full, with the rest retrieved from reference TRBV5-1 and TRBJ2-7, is KAGVTQTPRYLIKTRGQQVTLSCSPISGHRSVSWYQQTPGQGLQFLFEYFSETQRNKGNFPGRFSGRQFSNSRSEMNVSTLELGDSALYLCASSLPTGEQYFGPGTRLTVT.

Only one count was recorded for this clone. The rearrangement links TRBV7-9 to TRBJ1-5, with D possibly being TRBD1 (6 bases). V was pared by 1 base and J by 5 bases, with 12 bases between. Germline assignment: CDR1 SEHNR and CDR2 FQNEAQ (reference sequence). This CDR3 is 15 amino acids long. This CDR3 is CASSLEGRGDQPQHF. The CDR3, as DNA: TGTGCCAGCAGCTTAGAGGGCAGGGGAGATCAGCCCCAGCATTTT.

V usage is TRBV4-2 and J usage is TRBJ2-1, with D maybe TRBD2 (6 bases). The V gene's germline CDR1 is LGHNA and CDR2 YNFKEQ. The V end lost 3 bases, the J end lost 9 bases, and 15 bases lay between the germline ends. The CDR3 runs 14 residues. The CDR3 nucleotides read TGTGCCAGCAGCCACTCCGGGACTTTCGGTGAGCAGTTCTTC. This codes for CASSHSGTFGEQFF.

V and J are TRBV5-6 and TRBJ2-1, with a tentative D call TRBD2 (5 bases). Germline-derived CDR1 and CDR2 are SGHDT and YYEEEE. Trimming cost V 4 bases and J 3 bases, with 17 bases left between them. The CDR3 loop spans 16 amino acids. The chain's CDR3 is CASSPDREGVYNEQFF. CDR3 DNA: TGTGCCAGCAGCCCCGATCGAGAGGGAGTCTACAATGAGCAGTTCTTC. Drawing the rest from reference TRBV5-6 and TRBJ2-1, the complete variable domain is DAGVTQSPTHLIKTRGQQVTLRCSPKSGHDTVSWYQQALGQGPQFIFQYYEEEERQRGNFPDRFSGHQFPNYSSELNVNALLLGDSALYLCASSPDREGVYNEQFFGPGTRLTVL.

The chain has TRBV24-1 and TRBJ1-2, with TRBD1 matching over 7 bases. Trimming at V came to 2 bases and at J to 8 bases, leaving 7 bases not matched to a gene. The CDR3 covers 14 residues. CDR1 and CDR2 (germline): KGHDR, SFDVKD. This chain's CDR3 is CATSDSWTGDGYTF. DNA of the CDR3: TGTGCCACCAGTGATTCGTGGACAGGAGACGGCTACACCTTC.

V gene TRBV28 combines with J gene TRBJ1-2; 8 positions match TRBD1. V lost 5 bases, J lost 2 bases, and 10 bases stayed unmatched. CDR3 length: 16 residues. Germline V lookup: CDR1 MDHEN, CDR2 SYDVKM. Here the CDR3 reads CASSPGTGRGNYGYTF. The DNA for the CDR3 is TGTGCCAGCAGTCCAGGGACAGGCCGCGGGAACTATGGCTACACCTTC.

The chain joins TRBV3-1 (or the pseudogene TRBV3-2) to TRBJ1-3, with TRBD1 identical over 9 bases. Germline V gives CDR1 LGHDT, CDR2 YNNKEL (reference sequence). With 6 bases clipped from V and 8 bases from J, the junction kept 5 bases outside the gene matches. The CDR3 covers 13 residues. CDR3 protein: CASRHRGQDTIYF. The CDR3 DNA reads TGTGCCAGCAGGCACAGGGGGCAAGACACCATATATTTT.

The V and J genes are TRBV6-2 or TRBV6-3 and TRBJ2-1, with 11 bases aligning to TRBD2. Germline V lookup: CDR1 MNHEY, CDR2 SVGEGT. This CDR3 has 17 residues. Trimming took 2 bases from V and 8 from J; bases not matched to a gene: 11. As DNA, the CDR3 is TGTGCCAGCAGTTACGCTAGCGGGAGGTTCCCCGGCCATGAGCAGTTCTTC. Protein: CASSYASGRFPGHEQFF.

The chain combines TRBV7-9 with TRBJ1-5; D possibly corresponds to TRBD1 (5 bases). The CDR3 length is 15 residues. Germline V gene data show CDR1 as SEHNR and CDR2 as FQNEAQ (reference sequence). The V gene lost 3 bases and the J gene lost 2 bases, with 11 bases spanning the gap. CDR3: CASSLGGTGNQPQHF. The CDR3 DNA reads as TGTGCCAGCAGCTTGGGGGGTACGGGCAATCAGCCCCAGCATTTT.

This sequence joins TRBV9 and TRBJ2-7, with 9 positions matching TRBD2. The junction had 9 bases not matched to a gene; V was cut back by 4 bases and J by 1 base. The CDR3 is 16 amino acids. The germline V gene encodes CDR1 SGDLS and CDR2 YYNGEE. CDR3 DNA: TGTGCCAGCAGCACCAGTGGCGGGAGGGGGTCCTACGAGCAGTACTTC. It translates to CASSTSGGRGSYEQYF.

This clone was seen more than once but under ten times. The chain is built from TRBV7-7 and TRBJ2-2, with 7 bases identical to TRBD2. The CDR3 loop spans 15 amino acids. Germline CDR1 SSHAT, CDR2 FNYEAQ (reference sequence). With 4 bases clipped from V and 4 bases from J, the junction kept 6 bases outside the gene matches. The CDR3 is CASSSIAGGTGELFF. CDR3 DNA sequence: TGTGCCAGCAGCTCGATAGCGGGCGGCACCGGGGAGCTGTTTTTT.

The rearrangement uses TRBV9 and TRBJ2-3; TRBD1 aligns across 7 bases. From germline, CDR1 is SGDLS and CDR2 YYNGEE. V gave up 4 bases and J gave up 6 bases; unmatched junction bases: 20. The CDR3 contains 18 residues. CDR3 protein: CASSPRNTGTVRLDTQYF. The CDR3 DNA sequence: TGTGCCAGCAGCCCCAGAAATACCGGGACAGTACGTTTGGATACGCAGTATTTT.

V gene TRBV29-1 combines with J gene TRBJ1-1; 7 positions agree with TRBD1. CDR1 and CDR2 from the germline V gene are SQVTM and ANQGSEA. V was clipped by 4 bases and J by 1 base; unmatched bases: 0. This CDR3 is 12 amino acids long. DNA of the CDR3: TGCAGCGTTGGACAGGGGAACACTGAAGCTTTCTTT. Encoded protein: CSVGQGNTEAFF.

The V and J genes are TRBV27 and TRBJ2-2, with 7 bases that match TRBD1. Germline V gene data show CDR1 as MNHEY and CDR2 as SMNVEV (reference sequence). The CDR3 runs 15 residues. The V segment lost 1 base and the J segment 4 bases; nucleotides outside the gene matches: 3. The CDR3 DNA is TGTGCCAGCAGTTTATTTGGGACAGTCACCGGGGAGCTGTTTTTT. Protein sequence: CASSLFGTVTGELFF.

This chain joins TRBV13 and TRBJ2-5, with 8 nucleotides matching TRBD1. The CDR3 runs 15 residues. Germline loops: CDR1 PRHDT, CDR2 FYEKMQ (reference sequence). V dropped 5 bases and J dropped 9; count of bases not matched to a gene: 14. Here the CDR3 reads CASSATTGGPGPQYF. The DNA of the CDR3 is TGTGCCAGCAGCGCCACAACAGGGGGGCCTGGGCCCCAGTACTTC.

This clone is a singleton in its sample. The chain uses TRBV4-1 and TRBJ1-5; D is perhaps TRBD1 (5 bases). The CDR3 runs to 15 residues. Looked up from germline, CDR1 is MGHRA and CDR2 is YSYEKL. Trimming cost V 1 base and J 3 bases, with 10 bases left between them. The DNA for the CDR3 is TGCGCCAGCAGCCAAGTTGGGGCCCTCAATCAGCCCCAGCATTTT. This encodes CASSQVGALNQPQHF.

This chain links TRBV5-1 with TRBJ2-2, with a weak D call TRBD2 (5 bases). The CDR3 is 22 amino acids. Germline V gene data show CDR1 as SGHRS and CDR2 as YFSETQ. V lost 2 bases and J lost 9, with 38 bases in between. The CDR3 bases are TGCGCCAGCAGCTTCCCGGGCATTGCGGGTCGTTTAAGCGTACAGAGGCTCTGGGAGCTGTTTTTT. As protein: CASSFPGIAGRLSVQRLWELFF.